A selection of T cell receptor beta chains follows, all from one sample in a study of post-analysis software for immune sequencing data. TCRdb reanalysed the PCR reads using MiXCR and keeps one entry per CDR3 protein. Of about 540,000 distinct CDR3 sequences in the sample, approximately 34% were seen once. The sequencing input was blood. Receptors were obtained from a girl aged 2-17 years with multiple sclerosis. CDR3s include the opening cysteine and the closing phenylalanine or tryptophan. The D gene is left open where the match is weak. Size is stated for part of the rows, as once, few or many counts, or as a class when the clone is expanded.

abundance	v_gene	d_gene	j_gene	CDR3nt	CDR3aa
few	TRBV5-1	TRBD1	TRBJ1-2	TGCGCCAGCAGCCCAACACAGGGGACGACGGTGGGCTACACCTTC	CASSPTQGTTVGYTF
-	TRBV18	-	TRBJ2-1	TGTGCCAGCTCACACTGGGAAGGCGTATCCTACAATGAGCAGTTCTTC	CASSHWEGVSYNEQFF
-	TRBV5-1	-	TRBJ2-3	TGCGCCAGCAGCTTGGGGCAGCCGACAGATACGCAGTATTTT	CASSLGQPTDTQYF
-	TRBV7-2	TRBD1	TRBJ2-3	TGTGCCGGCAGCACCCGACAGGGAAACACAGATACGCAGTATTTT	CAGSTRQGNTDTQYF
-	TRBV11-3	TRBD2	TRBJ2-3	TGTGCCAGCAGCCCCCTTGCAGCGGGGGGGTTGGATACGCAGTATTTT	CASSPLAAGGLDTQYF
few	TRBV29-1	-	TRBJ1-2	TGCAGCGTGGGAGACAGGCCGAGCTACTATGGCTACACCTTC	CSVGDRPSYYGYTF
-	TRBV20-1	TRBD1	TRBJ1-2	TGCAGTGCCACTACCGGGACAGAGATTTATGGCTACACCTTC	CSATTGTEIYGYTF
-	TRBV7-7	TRBD2	TRBJ2-2	TGTGCCAGCAGCTTCGGACTAGCGGGGGGACCCACCGGGGAGCTGTTTTTT	CASSFGLAGGPTGELFF
-	TRBV4-1	-	TRBJ2-2	TGCGCCAGCAGCTTAAACAAGGGGTACACCGGGGAGCTGTTTTTT	CASSLNKGYTGELFF
-	TRBV20-1	-	TRBJ1-5	TGCAGTACTAGATCCCCTCATAGAGGTAGCAATCAGCCCCAGCATTTT	CSTRSPHRGSNQPQHF
-	TRBV29-1	-	TRBJ2-5	TGCAGCGTTGAATCGGTGGAGGGGACCCAGTACTTC	CSVESVEGTQYF
few	TRBV12-3/TRBV12-4	-	TRBJ2-6	TGTGCCAGCAGTCCCCGAGGAGGGTTCGGCTCTGGGGCCAACGTCCTGACTTTC	CASSPRGGFGSGANVLTF
few	TRBV10-3	TRBD1	TRBJ2-1	TGTGCCTACGGGACAGGGTTTACCAATGAGCAGTTCTTC	CAYGTGFTNEQFF
few	TRBV7-8	-	TRBJ2-3	TGTGCCAGCAGCTACGGGGAGGCAGATACGCAGTATTTT	CASSYGEADTQYF
-	TRBV10-3	-	TRBJ1-3	TGTGCCATCCCTGCGGACGACGGACAGAGCTCTGGAAACACCATATATTTT	CAIPADDGQSSGNTIYF
-	TRBV6-5	TRBD1	TRBJ1-6	TGTGCCAGCAGCCGGACAGGGAAGGAGTCACCCCTCCACTTT	CASSRTGKESPLHF
-	TRBV29-1	-	TRBJ1-5	TGCAGCGTTGAAATCGGGGCAGGGAGCAATCAGCCCCAGCATTTT	CSVEIGAGSNQPQHF
-	TRBV29-1	TRBD1	TRBJ1-1	TGCAGCGGGGGGGACAGGGTGAACACTGAAGCTTTCTTT	CSGGDRVNTEAFF
few	TRBV13	TRBD2	TRBJ2-1	TGTGCCAGCAGCCCCCGGACTAGCGGCCGGGGGAATGAGCAGTTCTTC	CASSPRTSGRGNEQFF
-	TRBV24-1	TRBD1	TRBJ2-5	TGTGCCACCAGTGACCCGGGACAGGGGGTGGAGACCCAGTACTTC	CATSDPGQGVETQYF
-	TRBV20-1	-	TRBJ2-1	TGCAGTGCTCGGGTCTTGGATGAGCAGTTCTTC	CSARVLDEQFF
few	TRBV6-2/TRBV6-3	-	TRBJ2-7	TGTGCCAGCAGGTACTCCGACTCCTACGAGCAGTACTTC	CASRYSDSYEQYF
-	TRBV7-2	-	TRBJ2-3	TGTGCCAGCAGCCCGTGGGGCGTAGGCACAGATACGCAGTATTTT	CASSPWGVGTDTQYF
-	TRBV20-1	-	TRBJ1-1	TGCAGTGCTAGAGATATAACGAAGTTATCTGAAGCTTTCTTT	CSARDITKLSEAFF
-	TRBV7-2	-	TRBJ2-3	TGTGCCAGCAGCTTAAACGGGGGTGTCACAGATACGCAGTATTTT	CASSLNGGVTDTQYF
few	TRBV7-9	TRBD1	TRBJ1-1	TGTGCCAGCAGCCTGGACAGGGGTGATGAAGCTTTCTTT	CASSLDRGDEAFF
-	TRBV24-1	TRBD2	TRBJ2-3	TGTGCCACCAGTGATTCTAGCGGGGGGACAGATACGCAGTATTTT	CATSDSSGGTDTQYF
few	TRBV6-6	TRBD2	TRBJ2-5	TGTGCCAGCAGGCGACTAGCGGGGGGGATGGAGACCCAGTACTTC	CASRRLAGGMETQYF
-	TRBV6-6	-	TRBJ1-1	TGTGCCAGCAGTCCCGATACAGAGAACACTGAAGCTTTCTTT	CASSPDTENTEAFF
-	TRBV3-1	TRBD1	TRBJ2-5	TGTGCCAGCAGCCATAACGACAGGGGGCGAGAGACCCAGTACTTC	CASSHNDRGRETQYF
few	TRBV9	-	TRBJ2-3	TGTGCCAGCAGCGTAAAAGGGGTGGCAGATACGCAGTATTTT	CASSVKGVADTQYF
few	TRBV9	-	TRBJ2-1	TGTGCCAGCAGCGTCTCACTAAATGAAGATCATGAGCAGTTCTTC	CASSVSLNEDHEQFF
-	TRBV18	-	TRBJ2-4	TGTGCCAGCTCACCCGGGACCAAAGACATTCAGTACTTC	CASSPGTKDIQYF
-	TRBV4-1	-	TRBJ1-2	TGCGTCAGCAGCCAGGATCAGGGGTTGGGGTATGGCTACACCTTC	CVSSQDQGLGYGYTF
few	TRBV6-1	-	TRBJ2-5	TGTGCCAGCAGCATGACTAGAGGTCGGCAAGAGACCCAGTACTTC	CASSMTRGRQETQYF
few	TRBV28	-	TRBJ2-1	TGTGCCCTGCCGGGGGAAGGGAATGAGCAGTTCTTC	CALPGEGNEQFF
-	TRBV24-1	-	TRBJ1-1	TGTGCCACCACCTCAGAGAGGGGCACTGAAGCTTTCTTT	CATTSERGTEAFF
-	TRBV12-3/TRBV12-4	-	TRBJ2-7	TGTGCCAGCAACGGGAATTCCTACGAGCAGTACTTC	CASNGNSYEQYF
few	TRBV12-3/TRBV12-4	TRBD1	TRBJ1-2	TGTGCCAGCAGTTCCCACTTAAGACAGGGGGAGGACTATGGCTACACCTTC	CASSSHLRQGEDYGYTF
-	TRBV7-8	-	TRBJ2-1	TGTGCCAGCAGCTTCCAACTAGACTCGCATTACAATGAGCAGTTCTTC	CASSFQLDSHYNEQFF
-	TRBV6-5	-	TRBJ1-4	TGTGCCAGCAGTTACTCGTGGGGGCGGCCTAATGAAAAACTGTTTTTT	CASSYSWGRPNEKLFF
-	TRBV29-1	TRBD1	TRBJ1-1	TGCAGCGGGTGGACAGGCGGCCTCATGAACACTGAAGCTTTCTTT	CSGWTGGLMNTEAFF
-	TRBV20-1	-	TRBJ2-3	TGCAGTGCTATGTGGGCAGATACGCAGTATTTT	CSAMWADTQYF
-	TRBV2	TRBD1	TRBJ2-7	TGTGCCAGCAGTGTATACAGGGGTGTCGAGCAGTACTTC	CASSVYRGVEQYF
-	TRBV20-1	-	TRBJ2-5	TGCAGTGCCCTTCCGCTGGGAACGGAAGAGACCCAGTACTTC	CSALPLGTEETQYF
-	TRBV18	TRBD1	TRBJ1-2	TGTGCCAGCTCATTCTCCGGGACAGACATTAACTATGGCTACACCTTC	CASSFSGTDINYGYTF
many	TRBV11-2	TRBD2	TRBJ2-5	TGTGCCAGCAGCCCTCCCAGACTAGCGGGGGTAGAGACCCAGTACTTC	CASSPPRLAGVETQYF
-	TRBV12-3/TRBV12-4	-	TRBJ2-1	TGTGCCAGCAGTCGTCTCGATGAGCAGTTCTTC	CASSRLDEQFF